A few counts support the clone carrying this T cell receptor (beta chain). What it binds is not known. The sample is drawn from a study of beta chain features in type 1 diabetes. The wider study: No age, gender or cell yield differences were seen between patients and healthy donors.

Study-level results: TCRB CDR3s from Type 1 diabetes patients were moderately but significantly shorter in all four CD4+ subsets. Insertions were fewer and deletions more numerous at VDJ junctions in type 1 diabetes patients. PCR might pick shorter templates more often, in the same way for patients and controls.

Every isolated RNA sample was fully reverse transcribed, so sequencing captured expressed TCRB transcripts. Here immunoSEQ multiplex PCR was the method, and the copy in TCRdb shows in-frame clones only, minus some. The sample shows some 140,000 clones, 7% to 10% of them seen only once. Sequenced input: central memory CD4+ T cells from blood. This receptor was identified in a young man with type 1 diabetes.

CDR3 DNA sequence: TGTGCCAGCAGCCAAGGAGCGGGCAGGGAGACCCAGTACTTC. Protein sequence: CASSQGAGRETQYF. The chain links TRBV4-2 to TRBJ2-5; TRBD2 might be the D (6 bases). The V gene's germline CDR1 is LGHNA and CDR2 YNFKEQ. This CDR3 has 14 residues. The V end lost 1 base, the J end lost 5 bases, and 11 bases lay between the germline ends.